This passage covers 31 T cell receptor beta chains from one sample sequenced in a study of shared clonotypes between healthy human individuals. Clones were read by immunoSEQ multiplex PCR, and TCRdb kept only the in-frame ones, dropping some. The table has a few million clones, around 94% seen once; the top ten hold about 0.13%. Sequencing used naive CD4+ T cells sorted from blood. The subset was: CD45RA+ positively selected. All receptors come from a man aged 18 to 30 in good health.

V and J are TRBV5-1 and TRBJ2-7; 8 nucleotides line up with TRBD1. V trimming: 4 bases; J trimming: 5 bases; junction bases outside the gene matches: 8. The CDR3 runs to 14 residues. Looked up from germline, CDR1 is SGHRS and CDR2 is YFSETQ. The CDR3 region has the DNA TGCGCCAGCAGCCAAGACAGGGGTTCCCACGAGCAGTACTTC. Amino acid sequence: CASSQDRGSHEQYF.

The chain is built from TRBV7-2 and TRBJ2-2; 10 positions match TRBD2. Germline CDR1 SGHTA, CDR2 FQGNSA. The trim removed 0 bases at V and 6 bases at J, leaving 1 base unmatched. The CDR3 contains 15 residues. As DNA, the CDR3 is TGTGCCAGCAGCTTAGCTGGACTAGCGGCCGGGGAGCTGTTTTTT. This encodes CASSLAGLAAGELFF.

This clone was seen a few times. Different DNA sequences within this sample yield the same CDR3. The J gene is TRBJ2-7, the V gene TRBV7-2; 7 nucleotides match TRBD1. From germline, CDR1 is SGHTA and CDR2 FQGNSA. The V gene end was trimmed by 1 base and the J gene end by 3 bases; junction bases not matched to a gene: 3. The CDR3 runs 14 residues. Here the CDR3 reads CASSLDPGGYEQYF. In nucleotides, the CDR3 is TGTGCCAGCAGCTTAGACCCAGGGGGCTACGAGCAGTACTTC.

The CDR3 nucleotides read TGCAGCGCTGCAGGACTAGCGGGAGATACGCAGTATTTT. Its translation: CSAAGLAGDTQYF. The V and J genes are TRBV29-1 and TRBJ2-3, with 11 bases matching TRBD2. The CDR3 totals 13 residues. Germline CDR1 is SQVTM and CDR2 is ANQGSEA. V shed 7 bases, J shed 5 bases, and the junction held 5 bases outside the gene matches.

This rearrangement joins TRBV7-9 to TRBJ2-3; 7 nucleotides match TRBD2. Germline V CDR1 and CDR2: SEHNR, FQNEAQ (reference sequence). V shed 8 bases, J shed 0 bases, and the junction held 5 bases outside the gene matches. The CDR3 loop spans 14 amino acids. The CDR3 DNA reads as TGTGCCAGCGGAGCGGGACCGAGCACAGATACGCAGTATTTT. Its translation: CASGAGPSTDTQYF.

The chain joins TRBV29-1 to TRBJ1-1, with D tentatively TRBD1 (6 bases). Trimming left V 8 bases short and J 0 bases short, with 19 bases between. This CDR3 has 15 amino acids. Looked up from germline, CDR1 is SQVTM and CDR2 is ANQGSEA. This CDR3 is CSPVGGHGMNTEAFF. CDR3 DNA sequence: TGCAGCCCGGTGGGGGGGCACGGGATGAACACTGAAGCTTTCTTT.

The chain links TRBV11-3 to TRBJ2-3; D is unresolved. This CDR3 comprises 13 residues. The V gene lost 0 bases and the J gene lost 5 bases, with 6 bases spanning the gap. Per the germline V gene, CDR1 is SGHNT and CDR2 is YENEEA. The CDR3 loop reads CASSLDSRDTQYF. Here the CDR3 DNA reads TGTGCCAGCAGCTTAGATAGTCGAGATACGCAGTATTTT.

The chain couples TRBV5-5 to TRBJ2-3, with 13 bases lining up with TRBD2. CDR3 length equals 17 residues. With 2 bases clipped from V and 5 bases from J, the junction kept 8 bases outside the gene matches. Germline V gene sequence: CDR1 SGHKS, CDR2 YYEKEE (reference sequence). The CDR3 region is CASSLGLAGDLGDTQYF. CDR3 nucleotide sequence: TGTGCCAGCAGCTTAGGACTAGCGGGAGACCTGGGAGATACGCAGTATTTT. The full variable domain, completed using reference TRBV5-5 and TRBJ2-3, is DAGVTQSPTHLIKTRGQQVTLRCSPISGHKSVSWYQQVLGQGPQFIFQYYEKEERGRGNFPDRFSARQFPNYSSELNVNALLLGDSALYLCASSLGLAGDLGDTQYFGPGTRLTVL.

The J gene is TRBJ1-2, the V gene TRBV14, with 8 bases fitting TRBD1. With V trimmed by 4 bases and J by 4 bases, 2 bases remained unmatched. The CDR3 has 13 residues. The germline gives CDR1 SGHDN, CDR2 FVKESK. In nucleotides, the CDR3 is TGTGCCAGCAGCCGACAGGGGCTCTATGGCTACACCTTC. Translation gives CASSRQGLYGYTF.

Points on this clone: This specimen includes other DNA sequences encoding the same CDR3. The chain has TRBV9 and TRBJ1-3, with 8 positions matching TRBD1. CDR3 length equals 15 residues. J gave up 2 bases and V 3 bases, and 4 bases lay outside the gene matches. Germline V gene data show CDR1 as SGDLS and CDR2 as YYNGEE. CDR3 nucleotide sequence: TGTGCCAGCAGCGCAGGGACAGGCACTGGAAACACCATATATTTT. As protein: CASSAGTGTGNTIYF.

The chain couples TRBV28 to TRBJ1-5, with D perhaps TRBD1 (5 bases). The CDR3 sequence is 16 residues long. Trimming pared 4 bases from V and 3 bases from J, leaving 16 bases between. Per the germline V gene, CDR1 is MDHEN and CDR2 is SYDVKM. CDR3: CASSSSQGRPNQPQHF. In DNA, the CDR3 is TGTGCCAGCAGTTCCTCCCAGGGAAGGCCCAATCAGCCCCAGCATTTT.

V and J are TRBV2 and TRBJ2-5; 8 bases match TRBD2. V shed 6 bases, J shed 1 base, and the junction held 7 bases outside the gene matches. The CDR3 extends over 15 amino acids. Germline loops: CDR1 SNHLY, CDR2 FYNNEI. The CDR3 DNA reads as TGTGCCAGCAGACAAACGGGGGGGGCCCAAGAGACCCAGTACTTC. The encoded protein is CASRQTGGAQETQYF.

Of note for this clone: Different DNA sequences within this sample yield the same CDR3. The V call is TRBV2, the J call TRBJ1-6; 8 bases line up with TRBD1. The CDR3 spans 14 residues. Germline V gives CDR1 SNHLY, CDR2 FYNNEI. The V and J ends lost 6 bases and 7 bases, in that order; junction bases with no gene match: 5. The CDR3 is CASRGTGGNSPLHF. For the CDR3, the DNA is TGTGCCAGCAGAGGGACAGGAGGGAATTCACCCCTCCACTTT. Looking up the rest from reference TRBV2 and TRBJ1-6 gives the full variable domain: EPEVTQTPSHQVTQMGQEVILRCVPISNHLYFYWYRQILGQKVEFLVSFYNNEISEKSEIFDDQFSVERPDGSNFTLKIRSTKLEDSAMYFCASRGTGGNSPLHFGNGTRLTVT.

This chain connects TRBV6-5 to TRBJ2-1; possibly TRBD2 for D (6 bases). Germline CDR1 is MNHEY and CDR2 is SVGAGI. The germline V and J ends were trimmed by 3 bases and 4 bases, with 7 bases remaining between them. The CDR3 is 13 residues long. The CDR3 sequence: CASSYLAYNEQFF. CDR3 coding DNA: TGTGCCAGCAGTTATCTAGCGTACAATGAGCAGTTCTTC.

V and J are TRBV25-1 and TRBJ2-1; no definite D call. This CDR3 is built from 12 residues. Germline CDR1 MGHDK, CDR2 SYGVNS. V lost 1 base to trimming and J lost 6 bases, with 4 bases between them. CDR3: CASSESGNEQFF. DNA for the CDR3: TGTGCCAGCAGTGAATCGGGCAATGAGCAGTTCTTC.

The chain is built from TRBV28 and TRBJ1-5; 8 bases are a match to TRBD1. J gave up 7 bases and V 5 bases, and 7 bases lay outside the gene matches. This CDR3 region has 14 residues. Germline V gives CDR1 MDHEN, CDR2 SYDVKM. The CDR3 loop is CASSPRTGSQPQHF. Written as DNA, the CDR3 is TGTGCCAGCAGTCCACGGACAGGGTCCCAGCCCCAGCATTTT.

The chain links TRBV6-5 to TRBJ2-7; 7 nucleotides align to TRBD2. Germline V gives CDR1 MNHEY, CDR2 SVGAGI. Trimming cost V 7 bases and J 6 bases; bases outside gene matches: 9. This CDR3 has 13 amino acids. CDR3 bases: TGTGCCAGCAACCCCGGGACGGGGGGCGAGCAGTACTTC. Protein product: CASNPGTGGEQYF.

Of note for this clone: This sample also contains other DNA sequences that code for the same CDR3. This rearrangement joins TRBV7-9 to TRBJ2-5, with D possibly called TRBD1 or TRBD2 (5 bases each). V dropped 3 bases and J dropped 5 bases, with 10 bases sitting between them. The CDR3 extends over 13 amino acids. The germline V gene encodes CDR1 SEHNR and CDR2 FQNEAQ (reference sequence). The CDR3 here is CASSFRDGETQYF. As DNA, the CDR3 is TGTGCCAGCAGCTTCAGGGACGGGGAGACCCAGTACTTC. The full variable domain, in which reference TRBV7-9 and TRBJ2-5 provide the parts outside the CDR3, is DTGVSQNPRHKITKRGQNVTFRCDPISEHNRLYWYRQTLGQGPEFLTYFQNEAQLEKSRLLSDRFSAERPKGSFSTLEIQRTEQGDSAMYLCASSFRDGETQYFGPGTRLLVL.

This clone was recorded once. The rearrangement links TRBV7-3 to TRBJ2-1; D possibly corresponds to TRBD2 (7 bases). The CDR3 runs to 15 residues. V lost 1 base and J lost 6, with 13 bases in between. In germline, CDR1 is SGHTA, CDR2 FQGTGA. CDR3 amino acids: CASSLRGGGPNEQFF. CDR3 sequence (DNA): TGTGCCAGCAGCTTAAGAGGGGGAGGGCCCAATGAGCAGTTCTTC.

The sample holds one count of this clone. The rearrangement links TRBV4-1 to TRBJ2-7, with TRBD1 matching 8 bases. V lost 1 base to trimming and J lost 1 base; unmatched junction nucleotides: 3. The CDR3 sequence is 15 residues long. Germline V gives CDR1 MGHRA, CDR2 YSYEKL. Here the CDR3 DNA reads TGCGCCAGCAGCCAAGGCAGGGGGCTTTCCTACGAGCAGTACTTC. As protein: CASSQGRGLSYEQYF.

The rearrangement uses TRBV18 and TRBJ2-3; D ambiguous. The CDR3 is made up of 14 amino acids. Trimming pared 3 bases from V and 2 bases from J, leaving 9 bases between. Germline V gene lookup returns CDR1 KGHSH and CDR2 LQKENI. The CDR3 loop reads CASSPADNTDTQYF. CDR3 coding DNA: TGTGCCAGCTCACCGGCGGATAACACAGATACGCAGTATTTT.

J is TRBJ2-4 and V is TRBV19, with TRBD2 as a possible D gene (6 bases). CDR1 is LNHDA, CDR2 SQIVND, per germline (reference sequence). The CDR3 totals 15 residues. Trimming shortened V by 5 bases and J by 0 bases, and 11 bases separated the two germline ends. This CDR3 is CASSVADLAKNIQYF. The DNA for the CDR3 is TGTGCCAGTAGTGTAGCGGACTTAGCCAAAAACATTCAGTACTTC.

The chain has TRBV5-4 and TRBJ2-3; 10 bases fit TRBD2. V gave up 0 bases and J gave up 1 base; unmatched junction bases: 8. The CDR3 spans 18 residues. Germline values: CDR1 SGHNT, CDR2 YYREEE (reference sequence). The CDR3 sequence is CASSLGLAGVGGTDTQYF. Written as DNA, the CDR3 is TGTGCCAGCAGCTTGGGGCTAGCGGGAGTAGGTGGCACAGATACGCAGTATTTT.

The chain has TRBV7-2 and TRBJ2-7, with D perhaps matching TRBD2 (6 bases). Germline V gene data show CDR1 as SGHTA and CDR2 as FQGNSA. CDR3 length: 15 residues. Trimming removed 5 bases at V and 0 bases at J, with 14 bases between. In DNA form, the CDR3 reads TGTGCCAGCAGCCCCTGGGGGGATTACTCCTACGAGCAGTACTTC. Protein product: CASSPWGDYSYEQYF.

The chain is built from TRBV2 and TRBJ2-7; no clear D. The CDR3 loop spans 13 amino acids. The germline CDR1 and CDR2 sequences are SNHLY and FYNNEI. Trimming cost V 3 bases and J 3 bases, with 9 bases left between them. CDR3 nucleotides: TGTGCCAGCAGTGAGTTCAGCCACTACGAGCAGTACTTC. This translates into CASSEFSHYEQYF.

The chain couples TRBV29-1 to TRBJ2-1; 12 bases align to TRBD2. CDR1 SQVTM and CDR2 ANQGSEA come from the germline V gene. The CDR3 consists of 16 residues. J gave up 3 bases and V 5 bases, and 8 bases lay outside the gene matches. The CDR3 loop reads CSVRPRLAGVYNEQFF. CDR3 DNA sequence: TGCAGCGTTCGCCCCCGACTAGCGGGAGTCTACAATGAGCAGTTCTTC.

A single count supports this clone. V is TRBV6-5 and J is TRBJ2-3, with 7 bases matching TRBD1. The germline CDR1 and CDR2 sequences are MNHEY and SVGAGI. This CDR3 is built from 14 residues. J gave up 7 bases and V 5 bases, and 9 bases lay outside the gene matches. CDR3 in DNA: TGTGCCAGCAGTCCCTTACAGGGGTCTAATACGCAGTATTTT. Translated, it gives CASSPLQGSNTQYF.

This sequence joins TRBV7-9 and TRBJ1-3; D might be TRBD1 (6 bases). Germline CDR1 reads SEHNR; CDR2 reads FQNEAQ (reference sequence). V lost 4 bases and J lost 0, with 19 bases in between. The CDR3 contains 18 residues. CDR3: CASSSQGRGAYSGNTIYF. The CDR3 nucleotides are TGTGCCAGCAGCTCCCAGGGGAGGGGGGCCTACTCTGGAAACACCATATATTTT.

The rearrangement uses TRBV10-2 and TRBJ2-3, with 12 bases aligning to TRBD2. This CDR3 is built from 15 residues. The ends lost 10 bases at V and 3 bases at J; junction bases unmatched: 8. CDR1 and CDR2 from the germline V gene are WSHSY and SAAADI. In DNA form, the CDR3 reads TGCGCCACCAGACTAGCGGGAGAGAGGACAGATACGCAGTATTTT. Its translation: CATRLAGERTDTQYF.

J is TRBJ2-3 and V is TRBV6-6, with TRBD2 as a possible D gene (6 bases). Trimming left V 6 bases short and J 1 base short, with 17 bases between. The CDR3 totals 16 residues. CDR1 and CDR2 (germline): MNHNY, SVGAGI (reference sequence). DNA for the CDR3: TGTGCCAGCAGATTAGGGACTTTTACAGGCACAGATACGCAGTATTTT. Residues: CASRLGTFTGTDTQYF.

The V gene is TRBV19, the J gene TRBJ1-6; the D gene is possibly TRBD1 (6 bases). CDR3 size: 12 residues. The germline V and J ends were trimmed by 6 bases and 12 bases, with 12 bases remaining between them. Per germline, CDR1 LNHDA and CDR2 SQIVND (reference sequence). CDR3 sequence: CASRTYREPLHF. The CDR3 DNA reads TGTGCCAGTAGGACATACAGGGAACCCCTCCACTTT.